The text below deals with one T cell receptor (beta chain). These data originate in a study of blood T cell repertoires in COVID-19. As for the study in general: The analysed material was cDNA or gDNA that came from T cells, B-cell-depleted T cells, or PBMCs.

Cohorts were assigned according to the clinical history that participants reported. In the authors' methods: Amplification from reference gene primers served as the basis for estimated nucleated cell counts. Here immunoSEQ multiplex PCR was the method, and the copy in TCRdb shows in-frame clones only, minus some. D and trimming were read from the DNA, whereas the V and J calls and clone size are those reported in that table. The table shows over 300,000 clones, with 70% to 90% occurring only once. The sequence was collected from a young woman with acute COVID-19. Sample: PBMCs or T cells enriched from blood (not recorded which).

This CDR3 reads CASSQEQALPLHF. In nucleotides, the CDR3 is TGCGCCAGCAGCCAAGAGCAGGCCCTACCCCTCCACTTT. The J gene is TRBJ1-6, the V gene TRBV4-1; no clear D gene. CDR1 MGHRA and CDR2 YSYEKL come from the germline V gene. This CDR3 has 13 amino acids. Deletions cut 0 bases from V and 12 bases from J, with 9 bases between.